Below are 26 T cell receptor beta chains sequenced from a single sample in a study of CXCR3-negative and CXCR3-positive naive CD8 T cells. The method, 5' RACE with UMI labels, was used to prepare the TRB cDNA libraries. One entry per CDR3 protein, without DNA, is what TCRdb gives after re-calling the 5' RACE reads. This table lists tens of thousands of distinct CDR3 sequences. Source material: naive CXCR3- CD8+ T cells from blood. Regarding subset: CD45RO-CCR7+CD27+CD95- naive CD8+ T cells lacking CXCR3 (TNR3-). These receptors all come from a human donor in good health. Some clones in this sample may be carry-over from other donors' samples.

The genes are TRBV11-3 and TRBJ1-5; the D call of TRBD1 rests on TCRdb alone, since no DNA is present to check it. This CDR3 contains 14 residues. Germline V gene data show CDR1 as SGHNT and CDR2 as YENEEA. The CDR3 spells CASSLGGSNQPQHF.

The rearrangement links TRBV28 to TRBJ2-7; TCRdb returns TRBD2, unconfirmable since there is no DNA. CDR3 size: 16 residues. The germline V gene has CDR1 MDHEN and CDR2 SYDVKM. CDR3: CASSILRLAGVYEQYF.

CDR3 protein: CASSVTGTGIYEQYF. This chain connects TRBV7-8 to TRBJ2-7; TCRdb's assignment of TRBD1 cannot be checked, as there is no DNA. This CDR3 has 15 amino acids. Germline V lookup: CDR1 SGHVS, CDR2 FQNEAQ.

The V and J genes are TRBV7-2 and TRBJ2-3; with no DNA, the TCRdb D assignment of TRBD1 cannot be verified. CDR1 SGHTA and CDR2 FQGNSA come from the germline V gene. The CDR3 spans 14 residues. The CDR3 loop is CASSSLGGADTQYF. The full variable domain, completed using reference TRBV7-2 and TRBJ2-3, is GAGVSQSPSNKVTEKGKDVELRCDPISGHTALYWYRQSLGQGLEFLIYFQGNSAPDKSGLPSDRFSAERTGGSVSTLTIQRTQQEDSAVYLCASSSLGGADTQYFGPGTRLTVL.

This chain links TRBV20-1 with TRBJ2-7; there is no DNA to check the TCRdb D call of TRBD1. The CDR3 runs 14 residues. CDR1 and CDR2 from the germline V gene are DFQATT and SNEGSKA (reference sequence). The CDR3 protein is CSANRDRELYEQYF.

The V call is TRBV9, the J call TRBJ1-4; with no DNA, the TCRdb D assignment of TRBD1 cannot be verified. Germline V gene data show CDR1 as SGDLS and CDR2 as YYNGEE. The CDR3 has 14 amino acids. CDR3 residues: CASSLGQGALELFF.

This chain links TRBV5-1 with TRBJ2-6; TCRdb outputs TRBD1, but without DNA this stays unchecked. Germline V lookup: CDR1 SGHRS, CDR2 YFSETQ. This CDR3 has 15 residues. The CDR3 sequence is CASMVGAPGANVLTF.

V and J are TRBV13 and TRBJ1-1; TCRdb outputs TRBD1, but without DNA this stays unchecked. Germline V lookup: CDR1 PRHDT, CDR2 FYEKMQ (reference sequence). This CDR3 is 15 amino acids long. CDR3 in amino acids: CASSSGTGGRTEAFF.

This chain links TRBV7-3 with TRBJ2-1; the D call of TRBD2 rests on TCRdb alone, since no DNA is present to check it. CDR1 is SGHTA and CDR2 is FQGTGA in the germline V gene. This CDR3 is 15 amino acids long. Here the CDR3 reads CASSILAGPYNEQFF.

V is TRBV4-2 and J is TRBJ2-1; TCRdb lists TRBD2, though no DNA is available to test this call. The germline V gene has CDR1 LGHNA and CDR2 YNFKEQ. The CDR3 sequence is 16 residues long. The CDR3 loop reads CASSQAASGGPDEQFF.

The rearrangement joins TRBV5-1 to TRBJ1-1. The CDR3 is 14 amino acids. CDR1 SGHRS and CDR2 YFSETQ come from the germline V gene. The CDR3 sequence is CASSLAGFDTEAFF.

This sequence joins TRBV25-1 and TRBJ2-1; no DNA is available, so the TRBD2 call from TCRdb remains unchecked. Germline CDR1 MGHDK, CDR2 SYGVNS. The CDR3 is 15 residues long. The CDR3 loop reads CASRSLGGAVHEQFF.

The chain recombines TRBV3-1 with TRBJ2-1. The germline CDR1 and CDR2 sequences are LGHDT and YNNKEL (reference sequence). The CDR3 covers 13 residues. The CDR3 loop is CPSGSTVENEQFF.

V usage is TRBV5-4 and J usage is TRBJ2-1. The germline gives CDR1 SGHNT, CDR2 YYREEE (reference sequence). This CDR3 contains 15 residues. CDR3 sequence: CASSSVGEVGNEQFF.

The V and J genes are TRBV14 and TRBJ2-2; TCRdb selects TRBD1, and the lack of DNA leaves this call unchecked. Germline lookup yields CDR1 SGHDN and CDR2 FVKESK. This CDR3 is built from 17 residues. The CDR3 sequence: CASSPKPGQIHTGELFF.

The chain recombines TRBV4-3 with TRBJ2-1. Germline V gene sequence: CDR1 LGHNA, CDR2 YSLEER. The CDR3 is 13 residues long. The CDR3 here is CASSPRFFDEQFF.

The chain combines TRBV30 with TRBJ1-1; the D gene TCRdb calls, TRBD1, cannot be checked with no DNA. Germline V gene data show CDR1 as GTSNPN and CDR2 as SVGIG (reference sequence). This CDR3 is 12 amino acids long. Here the CDR3 reads CAWRGGYTEAFF. Combining the CDR3 with reference TRBV30 and TRBJ1-1 gives the whole variable domain SQTIHQWPATLVQPVGSPLSLECTVEGTSNPNLYWYRQAAGRGLQLLFYSVGIGQISSEVPQNLSASRPQDRQFILSSKKLLLSDSGFYLCAWRGGYTEAFFGQGTRLTVV.

The chain recombines TRBV4-1 with TRBJ2-3; there is no DNA to check the TCRdb D call of TRBD1. The CDR3 spans 15 residues. CDR1 and CDR2 (germline): MGHRA, YSYEKL. The CDR3 protein is CASSQEQGSTDTQYF.

J is TRBJ2-3 and V is TRBV29-1. This CDR3 has 16 residues. Germline V CDR1 and CDR2: SQVTM, ANQGSEA. This chain's CDR3 is CSVEAADGTSTDTQYF.

The gene calls are TRBV7-8 and TRBJ2-5; checking the TCRdb D call of TRBD2 is not possible without DNA. The CDR3 covers 14 residues. Germline lookup yields CDR1 SGHVS and CDR2 FQNEAQ. The CDR3 spells CASSFQEGRETQYF.

The chain recombines TRBV6-5 with TRBJ1-2; TCRdb calls TRBD1, which cannot be checked without DNA. Germline lookup yields CDR1 MNHEY and CDR2 SVGAGI. The CDR3 is made up of 13 amino acids. This CDR3 is CASRTWGQDGYTF.

The chain joins TRBV12-3 or TRBV12-4 to TRBJ2-5; absent DNA, TCRdb's TRBD2 call cannot be checked. CDR3 length equals 15 residues. The CDR3 protein is CASSLAGLGEETQYF.

The rearrangement uses TRBV7-9 and TRBJ1-1. The germline CDR1 and CDR2 sequences are SEHNR and FQNEAQ (reference sequence). The CDR3 loop spans 14 amino acids. CDR3 region: CASSFPTGNTEAFF.

The chain is built from TRBV20-1 and TRBJ2-1; no DNA is available, so the TRBD2 call from TCRdb remains unchecked. Germline V gives CDR1 DFQATT, CDR2 SNEGSKA (reference sequence). The CDR3 runs 12 residues. The CDR3 region is CSATTGILDPFF.

The J gene is TRBJ2-5, the V gene TRBV2; as DNA is missing, the TRBD1 call by TCRdb cannot be tested. The CDR3 has 15 residues. Looked up from germline, CDR1 is SNHLY and CDR2 is FYNNEI. Here the CDR3 reads CASSEGTGGTETQYF.

The gene calls are TRBV7-2 and TRBJ2-2. The V gene's germline CDR1 is SGHTA and CDR2 FQGNSA. This CDR3 region has 15 residues. The chain's CDR3 is CASLRQYANTGELFF.